Following are 14 T cell receptor beta chains from one sample sequenced in a study of T-cell memory formation after mild COVID-19. From the 5' RACE reads, TCRdb called clonotypes with MiXCR, one entry per CDR3 protein. The table has 200,000 to 250,000 distinct CDR3 sequences, around a tenth seen once. Sequences were obtained from PBMCs or a T cell subset sorted from them (not recorded which). These receptors were taken from a man younger than 30 who had mild COVID-19 (a few samples of this study predate the infection). Cell type and time point are not known.

This clonotype was detected ten times or more. The chain employs TRBV5-6 and TRBJ2-5, with TRBD2 matching 7 bases. Germline-derived CDR1 and CDR2 are SGHDT and YYEEEE. This CDR3 contains 15 residues. V dropped 6 bases and J dropped 5; count of bases not matched to a gene: 13. CDR3 coding DNA: TGTGCCAGCACCGATGCCCGGGACTACGTGGAGACCCAGTACTTC. It specifies CASTDARDYVETQYF.

On this clonotype itself: A read error may produce the germline difference seen at one junction end. The genes are TRBV12-3 or TRBV12-4 and TRBJ2-5; no definite D call. The CDR3 is 12 residues long. The CDR3 protein is CASSFHQETQYF. The CDR3 nucleotides are TGTGCCAGCAGTTTCCACCAGGAGACCCAGTACTTC.

This clonotype was found a few times. The CDR3 coding sequence is TGTGCCAGCAGCCAAGACTTCAGGGATCACCTGCGAACAGATACGCAGTATTTT. Its translation is CASSQDFRDHLRTDTQYF. The rearrangement uses TRBV3-1 and TRBJ2-3, with TRBD1 as a possible D gene (5 bases). The CDR3 runs 18 residues. Trimming took off 0 bases at V and 3 bases at J, with 19 bases between the two ends. Germline-derived CDR1 and CDR2 are LGHDT and YNNKEL (reference sequence).

The CDR3 sequence is CASSLARQPQHF. CDR3 DNA sequence: TGTGCCAGCAGCTTAGCCCGGCAGCCCCAGCATTTT. This chain joins TRBV7-2 and TRBJ1-5; D call uncertain. The V gene lost 0 bases and the J gene lost 7 bases, with 4 bases spanning the gap. Germline V lookup: CDR1 SGHTA, CDR2 FQGNSA. This CDR3 has 12 amino acids.

This clonotype has a count of ten or more. This chain connects TRBV20-1 to TRBJ1-5; D is undetermined. The V gene's germline CDR1 is DFQATT and CDR2 SNEGSKA (reference sequence). The CDR3 loop spans 13 amino acids. The V gene lost 2 bases and the J gene lost 4 bases, with 9 bases spanning the gap. This chain's CDR3 is CSARMAPNQPQHF. CDR3 nucleotide sequence: TGCAGTGCTAGAATGGCACCAAATCAGCCCCAGCATTTT.

This clonotype was seen a few times. The chain carries TRBV20-1 and TRBJ1-6; TRBD1 matches 11 bases. Germline V gene lookup returns CDR1 DFQATT and CDR2 SNEGSKA (reference sequence). The CDR3 extends over 15 amino acids. The ends lost 0 bases at V and 8 bases at J; junction bases unmatched: 3. The CDR3 spells CSARDGTGGDSPLHF. DNA for the CDR3: TGCAGTGCTAGAGATGGGACAGGGGGAGATTCACCCCTCCACTTT.

This clonotype came up a few times. The chain combines TRBV5-1 with TRBJ2-1; D ambiguous. V was shortened by 0 bases and J by 6 bases, with 10 bases between the two germline ends. CDR1 and CDR2 (germline): SGHRS, YFSETQ. The CDR3 spans 14 residues. CDR3 bases: TGCGCCAGCAGCTTGGGGGAACAAGGCAATGAGCAGTTCTTC. It codes for CASSLGEQGNEQFF.

This clonotype came up a few times. The chain carries TRBV4-1 and TRBJ2-5; D is unclear. Between the trimmed V and J ends, which lost 4 bases and 2 bases, there was a span of 11 bases. The CDR3 has 14 residues. Germline CDR1 MGHRA, CDR2 YSYEKL. The CDR3 DNA is TGCGCCAGCAGCCCCAATTGGGGACAAGAGACCCAGTACTTC. It translates to CASSPNWGQETQYF.

This clonotype appeared a few times. The rearrangement links TRBV24-1 to TRBJ1-1; D not certain. The ends were cut back, 1 base at V and 3 bases at J, with 17 bases in the middle. The CDR3 is 17 amino acids. The germline CDR1 and CDR2 sequences are KGHDR and SFDVKD. The CDR3 coding sequence is TGTGCCACCAGTGATTTCAGTACGACACTCTGGGACACTGAAGCTTTCTTT. Protein sequence: CATSDFSTTLWDTEAFF.

The CDR3: CASSVSSGDTDTQYF. CDR3 nucleotides: TGTGCCAGCAGCGTTTCTAGCGGGGACACAGATACGCAGTATTTT. V and J are TRBV9 and TRBJ2-3, with 9 bases identical to TRBD2. The CDR3 contains 15 residues. Germline V gives CDR1 SGDLS, CDR2 YYNGEE. Trimming took 2 bases from V and 2 from J; bases not matched to a gene: 3.

The V and J genes are TRBV4-1 and TRBJ2-1, with 10 bases that match TRBD1. CDR3 length equals 15 residues. Trimming removed 8 bases from V and 8 bases from J; junction bases left unmatched: 12. CDR1 is MGHRA and CDR2 is YSYEKL in the germline V gene. The CDR3 reads CASQSGQGVRDEQFF. Here the CDR3 DNA reads TGCGCCAGCCAGTCTGGACAGGGGGTTCGCGATGAGCAGTTCTTC.

This clonotype has a handful of counts. This chain links TRBV6-1 with TRBJ1-5; 7 bases agree with TRBD1. Losses at the gene ends were 6 bases for V and 4 bases for J; bases not matched to a gene: 6. Per germline, CDR1 MNHNS and CDR2 SASEGT. This CDR3 is 14 amino acids long. The CDR3 DNA is TGTGCCAGCAGGGACCTGACAGGGAATCAGCCCCAGCATTTT. Amino acid sequence: CASRDLTGNQPQHF.

The gene calls are TRBV6-1 and TRBJ2-1, with 7 bases identical to TRBD1. Germline CDR1 MNHNS, CDR2 SASEGT. Trimming at V came to 5 bases and at J to 1 base, leaving 5 bases not matched to a gene. This CDR3 contains 15 residues. In DNA form, the CDR3 reads TGTGCCAGCAGTCCCAACAGGGGTTCCTACAATGAGCAGTTCTTC. It codes for CASSPNRGSYNEQFF.

The chain couples TRBV7-2 to TRBJ1-2; D unresolved. Germline V gene sequence: CDR1 SGHTA, CDR2 FQGNSA. V dropped 1 base and J dropped 2 bases, with 11 bases sitting between them. The CDR3 totals 15 residues. CDR3 coding DNA: TGTGCCAGCAGCTTAGGCCCCGCGGGGAACTATGGCTACACCTTC. As protein: CASSLGPAGNYGYTF.